The rows below give T cell receptor beta chains drawn from one sample of a study of T cell responses to AZD1222 COVID-19 vaccine. Data came from immunoSEQ multiplex PCR; TCRdb stores just in-frame clones and leaves some out. The sample has about 110,000 clones; around 89% are singletons. The sequencing here drew on peripheral blood, taken on day 0 of AZD1222 vaccination. All receptors derive from an adult in good health. Both conserved end residues are part of each CDR3. A D gene is named only where the DNA matches it firmly. A row's size may be missing; if present it is once, few, many or a size class.

cdr3_aa cdr3_nt v_call d_call clone_size j_call
CASSSAGGGYEQYF TGTGCCAGCAGTTCGGCGGGGGGCGGATACGAGCAGTACTTC TRBV6-2/TRBV6-3 TRBD2 - TRBJ2-7
CASSTDGSALNQPQHF TGTGCCAGCTCAACGGATGGCAGTGCCCTCAATCAGCCCCAGCATTTT TRBV18 - - TRBJ1-5
CASSLTRDNQPQHF TGTGCCAGCAGCCTGACAAGGGACAATCAGCCCCAGCATTTT TRBV3-1/TRBV3-2 - - TRBJ1-5
CATSLPTPSTDTQYF TGTGCCACCAGTCTTCCTACCCCTAGCACAGATACGCAGTATTTT TRBV24-1 - - TRBJ2-3
CSVQTRDLLYGYTF TGCAGCGTTCAGACAAGGGACCTCCTCTATGGCTACACCTTC TRBV29-1 - - TRBJ1-2
CASSDLAGPTDTQYF TGTGCCAGCAGTGACTTAGCGGGGCCCACAGATACGCAGTATTTT TRBV6-4 TRBD2 once TRBJ2-3
CASSDIAGRNEQYF TGCGCCAGCAGTGATATAGCGGGGAGGAACGAGCAGTACTTC TRBV10-2 TRBD2 few TRBJ2-7
CASSVGGELFF TGTGCCAGCAGTGTCGGCGGGGAGCTGTTTTTT TRBV2 - - TRBJ2-2
CATKDRGGPNTGELFF TGTGCCACAAAGGACAGGGGGGGACCGAACACCGGGGAGCTGTTTTTT TRBV19 TRBD1 - TRBJ2-2
CASTRGVPNYGYTF TGTGCCAGCACACGGGGGGTCCCTAACTATGGCTACACCTTC TRBV6-5 - - TRBJ1-2
CASSRKARSMNTEAFF TGTGCCAGCAGCCGGAAGGCCAGGAGTATGAACACTGAAGCTTTCTTT TRBV3-1/TRBV3-2 - - TRBJ1-1
CASSPQGGSSEQYF TGTGCCAGCTCACCCCAGGGGGGGTCGTCCGAGCAGTACTTC TRBV18 - - TRBJ2-7
CSVATGSYTGELFF TGCAGCGTTGCTACAGGGAGTTACACCGGGGAGCTGTTTTTT TRBV29-1 - - TRBJ2-2
CASSSGARQPQHF TGTGCCAGCAGCTCGGGGGCCCGTCAGCCCCAGCATTTT TRBV7-9 - - TRBJ1-5
CASSQSSGGYNEQFF TGCGCCAGCAGCCAATCTAGCGGGGGCTACAATGAGCAGTTCTTC TRBV4-3 TRBD2 - TRBJ2-1
CASSLKGGTNEKLFF TGTGCCAGCAGCTTAAAGGGTGGAACTAATGAAAAACTGTTTTTT TRBV5-6 - - TRBJ1-4
CASSTTGHGLKAQYF TGCGCCAGCAGCACCACGGGACACGGCCTCAAGGCGCAGTATTTT TRBV4-3 - - TRBJ2-3
CASSQGSTTNEKLFF TGCGCCAGCAGCCAAGGATCGACAACTAATGAAAAACTGTTTTTT TRBV5-1 - - TRBJ1-4
CASSDVGTGGRNSGANVLTF TGTGCCAGCAGTGATGTAGGGACAGGGGGTCGCAACTCTGGGGCCAACGTCCTGACTTTC TRBV2 TRBD1 - TRBJ2-6
CASSLLSTRSTDTQYF TGTGCCAGCAGCTTACTGTCCACCCGTAGCACAGATACGCAGTATTTT TRBV7-9 - - TRBJ2-3
CASGTDSMNTEAFF TGTGCCAGCGGGACAGATAGTATGAACACTGAAGCTTTCTTT TRBV28 TRBD1 - TRBJ1-1
CASSFPGTGGIGELFF TGTGCCAGCAGCTTTCCAGGGACAGGGGGAATCGGGGAGCTGTTTTTT TRBV5-4 TRBD1 - TRBJ2-2
CASSWLWSGELFF TGTGCCAGCAGCTGGCTCTGGTCCGGGGAGCTGTTTTTT TRBV11-3 - - TRBJ2-2
CASSADSTYTQYF TGTGCCAGCAGTGCGGACTCCACGTATACGCAGTATTTT TRBV27 - - TRBJ2-3
CASSYDRAVVFPLHF TGTGCCAGCAGCTATGACAGGGCCGTTGTATTTCCCCTCCACTTT TRBV5-8 TRBD1 - TRBJ1-6
CASSFRLGTYNEQFF TGTGCCAGCAGCTTTAGGCTGGGGACCTACAATGAGCAGTTCTTC TRBV7-6 - - TRBJ2-1
CASSLGGSEAFF TGTGCCAGCAGTTTAGGGGGGTCTGAAGCTTTCTTT TRBV12-3/TRBV12-4 - - TRBJ1-1
CASSIERGAYEQYF TGTGCCAGCAGCATCGAGCGGGGGGCCTACGAGCAGTACTTC TRBV11-1 TRBD2 - TRBJ2-7
CASRMGPGVNTEAFF TGTGCCAGCAGGATGGGGCCTGGCGTGAACACTGAAGCTTTCTTT TRBV27 - once TRBJ1-1
CASSRDTGVENIQYF TGTGCCAGCAGCCGAGACACAGGGGTCGAAAACATTCAGTACTTC TRBV5-6 TRBD1 - TRBJ2-4
CASSPFGQDYGYTF TGTGCCAGCTCACCTTTTGGACAGGACTATGGCTACACCTTC TRBV18 TRBD1 once TRBJ1-2
CATGESWGNPPLHF TGTGCCACCGGAGAATCCTGGGGCAATCCACCCCTCCACTTT TRBV6-6 - - TRBJ1-6
CASSQVVGGAYNEQFF TGTGCCAGCAGCCAAGTGGTCGGGGGAGCATACAATGAGCAGTTCTTC TRBV3-1/TRBV3-2 - - TRBJ2-1
CASSPDQGNTEAFF TGTGCCAGCAGTCCCGACCAGGGGAACACTGAAGCTTTCTTT TRBV27 - - TRBJ1-1
CASSQGYTGELFF TGTGCCAGCAGCCAGGGGTACACCGGGGAGCTGTTTTTT TRBV3-1/TRBV3-2 - - TRBJ2-2
CASSQRLAGETQYF TGTGCCAGCAGCCAACGACTAGCCGGGGAGACCCAGTACTTC TRBV7-2 TRBD2 few TRBJ2-5
CATSRGQANYGYTF TGTGCCACCAGCAGAGGACAGGCTAACTATGGCTACACCTTC TRBV15 - - TRBJ1-2
CASSDSTGSGANVLTF TGTGCCAGCAGTGACTCGACAGGGTCTGGGGCCAACGTCCTGACTTTC TRBV6-4 TRBD1 - TRBJ2-6
CASSLTGPYEQYF TGCGCCAGCAGCTTGACAGGACCCTACGAGCAGTACTTC TRBV5-1 - - TRBJ2-7
CASSISGGAEETQYF TGCGCCAGCAGTATTAGCGGGGGGGCTGAAGAGACCCAGTACTTC TRBV5-1 TRBD2 - TRBJ2-5
CASIGRGPLNTEAFF TGTGCCAGCATCGGCAGGGGGCCTCTGAACACTGAAGCTTTCTTT TRBV2 TRBD1 - TRBJ1-1
CASTNTGGVFYEQYF TGTGCCAGCACCAATACAGGTGGGGTCTTCTACGAGCAGTACTTC TRBV3-1/TRBV3-2 - once TRBJ2-7
CASRPGTGFDEQFF TGCGCCAGCAGGCCCGGGACAGGGTTCGATGAGCAGTTCTTC TRBV5-1 TRBD1 - TRBJ2-1
CASSRLAYNEQFF TGTGCCAGCAGTCGACTAGCCTACAATGAGCAGTTCTTC TRBV6-2/TRBV6-3 - - TRBJ2-1
CASSLEVSANTEAFF TGTGCCAGCAGCTTAGAGGTGTCGGCGAACACTGAAGCTTTCTTT TRBV7-9 - few TRBJ1-1
CAISESDYGYTF TGTGCCATCAGTGAGTCTGACTATGGCTACACCTTC TRBV10-3 - - TRBJ1-2
CASRGTATNYGYTF TGTGCCAGCAGGGGGACAGCCACTAACTATGGCTACACCTTC TRBV6-5 TRBD1 few TRBJ1-2
CASSYSRGYSYEQYF TGTGCCAGCAGTTACTCGAGGGGGTACTCCTACGAGCAGTACTTC TRBV6-5 - once TRBJ2-7
CASSFGGGSSYNEQFF TGTGCCAGCAGCTTTGGCGGGGGGAGCTCCTACAATGAGCAGTTCTTC TRBV7-9 TRBD2 - TRBJ2-1
CASSRGFKGNRDEQYF TGTGCCAGCAGCAGGGGGTTTAAAGGTAACAGGGACGAGCAGTACTTC TRBV5-8 - - TRBJ2-7